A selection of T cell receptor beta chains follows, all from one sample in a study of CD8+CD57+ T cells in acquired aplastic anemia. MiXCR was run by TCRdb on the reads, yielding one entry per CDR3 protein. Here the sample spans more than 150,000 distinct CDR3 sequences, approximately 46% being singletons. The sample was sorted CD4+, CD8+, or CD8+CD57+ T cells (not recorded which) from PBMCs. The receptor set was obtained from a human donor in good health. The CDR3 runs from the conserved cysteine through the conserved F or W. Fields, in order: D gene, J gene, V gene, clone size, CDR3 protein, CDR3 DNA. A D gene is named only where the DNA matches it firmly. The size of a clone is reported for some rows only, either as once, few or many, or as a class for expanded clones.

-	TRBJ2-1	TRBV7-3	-	CASSLTLSSYNEQFF	TGTGCCAGCAGCTTGACTTTGAGCTCCTACAATGAGCAGTTCTTC
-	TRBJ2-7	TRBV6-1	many	CASSEVPDRASYEQYF	TGTGCCAGCAGTGAAGTCCCGGACAGAGCAAGTTACGAGCAGTACTTC
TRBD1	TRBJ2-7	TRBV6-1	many	CASSPLQGAYEQYF	TGTGCCAGCAGTCCCCTGCAGGGGGCTTACGAGCAGTACTTC
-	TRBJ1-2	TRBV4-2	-	CASSQDYKRYGYTF	TGTGCCAGCAGCCAAGATTACAAAAGGTATGGCTACACCTTC
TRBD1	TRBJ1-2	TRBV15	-	CATSRQGAFGYTF	TGTGCCACCAGCAGACAGGGGGCGTTTGGCTACACCTTC
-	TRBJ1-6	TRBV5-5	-	CASSHLSSYNSPLHF	TGTGCCAGCAGCCATCTGAGCTCCTATAATTCACCCCTCCACTTT
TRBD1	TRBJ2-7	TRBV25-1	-	CASSDSGQGGYEQYF	TGTGCCAGCAGTGACTCAGGACAGGGGGGCTACGAGCAGTACTTC
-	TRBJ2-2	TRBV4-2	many	CASSLGQPDTGELFF	TGTGCCAGCAGCCTAGGACAGCCAGACACCGGGGAGCTGTTTTTT
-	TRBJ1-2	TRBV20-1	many	CSARDRDTANYGYTF	TGCAGTGCTAGAGATCGCGACACCGCTAACTATGGCTACACCTTC
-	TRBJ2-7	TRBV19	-	CASSYSTYEQYF	TGTGCCAGTAGTTACAGCACCTACGAGCAGTACTTC
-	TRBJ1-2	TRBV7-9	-	CASSLGNPSHYGYTF	TGTGCCAGCAGCTTAGGGAATCCCAGCCACTATGGCTACACCTTC
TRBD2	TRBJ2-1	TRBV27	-	CASSPQGLSDQQFF	TGTGCCAGCAGCCCCCAGGGACTAAGCGATCAGCAGTTCTTC
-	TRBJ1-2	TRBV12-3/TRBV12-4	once	CASNLLGTEGYTF	TGTGCCAGCAACCTGCTGGGCACGGAGGGCTACACCTTC
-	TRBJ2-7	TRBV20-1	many	CSARMAESYEQYF	TGCAGTGCTAGAATGGCAGAGTCCTACGAGCAGTACTTC
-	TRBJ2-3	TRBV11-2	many	CASSLQGAGSTDTQYF	TGTGCCAGCAGCTTACAGGGCGCGGGGAGCACAGATACGCAGTATTTT
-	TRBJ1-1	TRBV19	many	CATSGPGFKEAFF	TGTGCCACCTCCGGACCGGGTTTTAAGGAAGCTTTCTTT
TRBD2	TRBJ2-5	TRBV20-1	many	CSAVLAGEKETQYF	TGCAGTGCTGTACTAGCGGGAGAGAAGGAGACCCAGTACTTC
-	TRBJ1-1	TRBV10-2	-	CASSVSQDVTEAFF	TGCGCCAGCAGTGTTAGTCAGGATGTCACTGAAGCTTTCTTT
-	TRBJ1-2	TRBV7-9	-	CASSLVAGDYGYTF	TGTGCCAGCAGCTTAGTCGCGGGGGACTATGGCTACACCTTC
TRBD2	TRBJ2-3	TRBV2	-	CANSGGGTDTQYF	TGTGCCAACAGTGGGGGGGGAACGGATACGCAGTATTTT
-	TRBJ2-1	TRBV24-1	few	CATSVGGGGWDEQFF	TGTGCCACCAGTGTAGGAGGGGGGGGCTGGGATGAGCAGTTCTTC
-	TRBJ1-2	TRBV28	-	CASNQRRALPMRGYTF	TGTGCCAGCAACCAAAGAAGGGCTCTCCCTATGCGGGGCTACACCTTC
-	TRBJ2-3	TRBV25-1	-	CASSEFRPGVGSTTDTQYF	TGTGCCAGCAGTGAATTCCGACCTGGGGTGGGAAGCACCACAGATACGCAGTATTTT
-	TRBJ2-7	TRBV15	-	CATSMLRGFEQYF	TGTGCCACCAGCATGCTTAGGGGGTTCGAGCAGTACTTC
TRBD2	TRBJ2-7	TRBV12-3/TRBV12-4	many	CASSPTSGSYEQYF	TGTGCCAGCAGTCCAACTAGCGGGTCCTACGAGCAGTACTTC
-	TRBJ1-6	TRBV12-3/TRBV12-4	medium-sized	CASRDEHNSPLHF	TGTGCCAGCAGAGACGAGCATAATTCACCCCTCCACTTT
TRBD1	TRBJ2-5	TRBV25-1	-	CASSESFSGTGEQETQYF	TGTGCCAGCAGTGAATCTTTCTCTGGGACAGGGGAACAAGAGACCCAGTACTTC
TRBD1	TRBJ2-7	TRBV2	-	CAISEWTGDNEQYF	TGTGCCATCAGTGAGTGGACAGGGGATAACGAGCAGTACTTC
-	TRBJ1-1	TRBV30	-	CAWSLGMNTEALF	TGTGCCTGGAGTCTGGGGATGAACACCGAAGCTCTCTTT
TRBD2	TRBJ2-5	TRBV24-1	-	CATSDLPGLAGQETQYF	TGTGCCACCAGTGACTTACCCGGACTAGCGGGGCAAGAGACCCAGTACTTC
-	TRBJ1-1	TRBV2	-	CARIRWGMNTEAFF	TGTGCCAGAATCAGGTGGGGCATGAACACTGAAGCTTTCTTT
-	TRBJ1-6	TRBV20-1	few	CSARGQANSPLHF	TGCAGTGCTAGAGGACAGGCTAATTCACCCCTCCACTTT
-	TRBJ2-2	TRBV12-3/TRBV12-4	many	CASTRLVFTGELFF	TGTGCCAGCACGAGACTAGTGTTCACCGGGGAGCTGTTTTTT
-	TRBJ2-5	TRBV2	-	CASSATTRTETQYF	TGTGCCAGCAGTGCCACCACTAGAACCGAGACCCAGTACTTC
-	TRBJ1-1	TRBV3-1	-	CASSPEDYGMNTETFF	TGTGCCAGCAGCCCCGAAGATTACGGGATGAACACTGAAACTTTCTTT
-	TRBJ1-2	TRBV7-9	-	CASSLYLAFGYGYTF	TGTGCCAGCAGCTTATATCTGGCGTTTGGCTATGGCTACACCTTC
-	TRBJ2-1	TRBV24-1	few	CATSDLKVSSYNEQFF	TGTGCCACCAGTGATTTGAAGGTTAGCTCCTACAATGAGCAGTTCTTC
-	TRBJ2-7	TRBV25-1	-	CASGKDSSYEQYF	TGTGCCAGCGGGAAGGACAGCTCCTACGAGCAGTACTTC
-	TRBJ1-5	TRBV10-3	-	CAISEGSQNQPQHF	TGTGCCATCAGTGAGGGGTCGCAAAATCAGCCCCAGCATTTT
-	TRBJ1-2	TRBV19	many	CASSIGRAYGYTF	TGTGCCAGTAGTATAGGCAGGGCTTATGGCTACACCTTC
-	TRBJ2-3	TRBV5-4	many	CASSLMWETSTDTQYF	TGTGCCAGCAGCTTGATGTGGGAGACAAGCACAGATACGCAGTATTTT
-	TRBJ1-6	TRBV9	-	CASSVTGTRGSPLHF	TGTGCCAGCAGCGTGACCGGGACCCGGGGTTCACCCCTCCACTTT
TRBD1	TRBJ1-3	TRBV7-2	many	CASSLTGGSGNTIYF	TGTGCCAGCAGCTTGACAGGGGGCTCTGGAAACACCATATATTTT
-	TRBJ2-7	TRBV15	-	CATSGTGTSLINEQYF	TGTGCCACCAGCGGGACAGGGACTAGCCTAATCAACGAGCAGTACTTC